These 5 T cell receptor beta chains share one sample of origin, sequenced in a study of blood T cell repertoires in COVID-19. Generated by immunoSEQ multiplex PCR, the TCRdb table keeps only in-frame clones and is missing some. The sample includes about 150,000 clones, 70% to 90% of them seen just once. Sequencing was performed on peripheral blood. The source is a woman aged 55-70 years with COVID-19, enrolled during active disease.

This chain uses TRBV18 with TRBJ1-2; TRBD1 matches 9 bases. Unmatched junction bases numbered 5, after V lost 0 bases and J lost 6 bases. CDR3 length: 15 residues. Germline-derived CDR1 and CDR2 are KGHSH and LQKENI. The CDR3 DNA reads as TGTGCCAGCTCACCACCGGGGGGACAGGGAGATGGCTACACCTTC. Translated: CASSPPGGQGDGYTF.

The chain uses TRBV2 and TRBJ2-7; 7 bases match TRBD2. The germline V gene encodes CDR1 SNHLY and CDR2 FYNNEI. J was trimmed by 0 bases and V by 4 bases; bases with no gene match: 6. CDR3 size: 15 residues. The CDR3 region is CASSVPGLSSYEQYV. DNA for the CDR3: TGTGCCAGCAGTGTCCCGGGACTAAGCTCCTACGAGCAGTACGTC.

The chain has TRBV6-4 and TRBJ1-2, with TRBD1 matching 7 bases. Unmatched junction bases numbered 10, after V lost 6 bases and J lost 6 bases. The CDR3 spans 14 residues. The germline CDR1 and CDR2 sequences are MRHNA and SNTAGT. For the CDR3, the DNA is TGTGCCAGCAGCGATAGGGACAGCTCGGATGGCTACACCTTC. Its protein is CASSDRDSSDGYTF.

The chain uses TRBV2 and TRBJ1-2; possibly TRBD1 for D (5 bases). Germline assignment: CDR1 SNHLY and CDR2 FYNNEI. Trimming left V 5 bases short and J 3 bases short, with 10 bases between. The CDR3 has 13 residues. In DNA form, the CDR3 reads TGTGCCAGCAGTCCCGGGACTGACTATGGCTACACCTTC. As protein: CASSPGTDYGYTF.

The V and J genes are TRBV4-1 and TRBJ1-5; D is ambiguous. V lost 7 bases and J 3 bases, leaving 16 bases between the germline ends. Germline V gene lookup returns CDR1 MGHRA and CDR2 YSYEKL. The CDR3 has 15 amino acids. In DNA, the CDR3 is TGCGCCAGCAACCCAGGTCCGGGGTCCAATCAGCCCCAGCATTTT. As protein: CASNPGPGSNQPQHF.